These T cell receptor beta chains were read from a single sample in a study of blood T cell repertoires in COVID-19. Using immunoSEQ multiplex PCR, the repertoire was profiled, and TCRdb retains in-frame clones only, with some absent. The repertoire holds hundreds of thousands of clones, with 70% to 85% as singletons. The sequenced material came from peripheral blood. The receptors stem from an elderly man with acute or convalescent COVID-19. CDR3s include the opening cysteine and the closing phenylalanine or tryptophan. A D gene is named only where the DNA matches it firmly. The size field is filled for only some rows; it gives once, few, many or a size class.

TRBV3-1/TRBV3-2	TRBJ2-2	TRBD2	.	TGTGCCAGCAGCCAAGGGGAGGGCGGGGAGCTGTTTTTT	CASSQGEGGELFF
TRBV5-1	TRBJ2-3	TRBD2	once	TGCGCCAGCAGCTTAAGGACTAGCGGGGGCACAGATACGCAGTATTTT	CASSLRTSGGTDTQYF
TRBV19	TRBJ2-7	TRBD1	.	TGTGCCAGTGCCCCCGGGACAGGTCCCCTAAGACAGTACTTC	CASAPGTGPLRQYF
TRBV5-1	TRBJ2-3	TRBD2	once	TGCGCCAGCAGTCTGACGGGAGGGCCATACACAGATACGCAGTATTTT	CASSLTGGPYTDTQYF
TRBV10-2	TRBJ2-7	TRBD1	.	TGCGCCAGCAGTCCCGGACAGGAGAGGAACGAGCAGTACTTC	CASSPGQERNEQYF
TRBV5-4	TRBJ1-1	TRBD1	.	TGTGCCAGCAGTCCGACAGGGTCGAGCACTGAAGCTTTCTTT	CASSPTGSSTEAFF
TRBV10-3	TRBJ2-3	TRBD1	.	TGTGCCATCAGTCCCGGGACAGGACGCACAGATACGCAGTATTTT	CAISPGTGRTDTQYF
TRBV19	TRBJ2-4	TRBD1	.	TGTGCCAGTAGCGACAGGGGGCCGGGAAACATTCAGTACTTC	CASSDRGPGNIQYF
TRBV6-1	TRBJ2-7	.	.	TGTGCCAGCAGTGATGTGGGGAGCTCCTACGAGCAGTACTTC	CASSDVGSSYEQYF
TRBV6-6	TRBJ1-3	.	.	TGTGCCAGCGGTTCCTTGGGGCTTGGAAACACCATATATTTT	CASGSLGLGNTIYF
TRBV9	TRBJ2-7	.	.	TGTGCCAGCAGCGTAGGAGTGCAGACTTATGACGAGCAGTACTTC	CASSVGVQTYDEQYF
TRBV5-1	TRBJ1-6	TRBD1	.	TGCGCCAGCAGCGCGGGACAGATGAGCTCCTATAATTCACCCCTCCACTTT	CASSAGQMSSYNSPLHF
TRBV2	TRBJ2-2	.	.	TGTGCCAGCAGCGCCGGGACTCGTCGGACCGGGGAGCTGTTTTTT	CASSAGTRRTGELFF